A selection of T cell receptor beta chains follows, all from one sample in a study of cytomegalovirus exposure and HLA in healthy donors. The table came from immunoSEQ multiplex PCR; TCRdb's copy has only in-frame clones and leaves some out. In the table there are 110,000 or so clones, about four fifths of which are singletons. Sequences were obtained from PBMCs. These receptors originate from a woman aged 18 to 35 in good health and CMV-seronegative. CDR3s include the opening cysteine and the closing phenylalanine or tryptophan. Each record gives: D gene, clone size, J gene, V gene, CDR3 protein, CDR3 DNA. The D gene is left open where the match is weak. Some rows mark clone size as missing; the rest say once, few, many or name a class of expanded clone.

D: .; size: .; J: TRBJ1-1; V: TRBV6-5; CDR3: CASNRQSQNTEAFF; DNA: TGTGCCAGCAACCGACAGTCTCAGAACACTGAAGCTTTCTTT
D: .; size: .; J: TRBJ1-2; V: TRBV14; CDR3: CASSKATLYGYTF; DNA: TGTGCCAGCAGCAAAGCCACTCTCTATGGCTACACCTTC
D: TRBD1; size: .; J: TRBJ1-1; V: TRBV6-5; CDR3: CASRGQPNTEAFF; DNA: TGTGCCAGCAGGGGACAGCCGAACACTGAAGCTTTCTTT
D: .; size: .; J: TRBJ2-7; V: TRBV5-1; CDR3: CASSLDPVPYEQYF; DNA: TGCGCCAGCAGCTTGGATCCGGTTCCCTACGAGCAGTACTTC
D: .; size: once; J: TRBJ1-5; V: TRBV7-9; CDR3: CASSSSGRGGNQPQHF; DNA: TGTGCCAGCAGCTCGTCCGGCAGGGGAGGCAATCAGCCCCAGCATTTT
D: TRBD1; size: .; J: TRBJ1-1; V: TRBV27; CDR3: CASSSQGVQTEAFF; DNA: TGTGCCAGCAGTTCACAGGGGGTACAAACTGAAGCTTTCTTT
D: .; size: .; J: TRBJ1-4; V: TRBV5-4; CDR3: CASSSTRGDPEKLFF; DNA: TGTGCCAGCAGCTCAACCCGCGGAGACCCCGAAAAACTGTTTTTT
D: TRBD1; size: few; J: TRBJ1-6; V: TRBV15; CDR3: CATSREQGASSPLHF; DNA: TGTGCCACCAGCAGAGAACAGGGGGCGAGTTCACCCCTCCACTTT
D: TRBD2; size: .; J: TRBJ2-1; V: TRBV7-9; CDR3: CASSSWETPGGNEQFF; DNA: TGTGCCAGCAGCTCCTGGGAGACTCCGGGGGGCAATGAGCAGTTCTTC
D: TRBD1; size: .; J: TRBJ1-3; V: TRBV5-1; CDR3: CASKFGTGLPNTIYF; DNA: TGCGCCAGCAAATTCGGGACAGGCTTACCGAACACCATATATTTT
D: .; size: .; J: TRBJ1-2; V: TRBV4-1; CDR3: CASRLQGSANYGYTF; DNA: TGCGCCAGCAGATTACAGGGATCTGCTAACTATGGCTACACCTTC
D: TRBD1; size: .; J: TRBJ2-6; V: TRBV5-1; CDR3: CASSVGQSGANVLTF; DNA: TGCGCCAGCAGCGTGGGACAGTCTGGGGCCAACGTCCTGACTTTC
D: TRBD1; size: .; J: TRBJ1-6; V: TRBV18; CDR3: CASSLAGGNSPLHF; DNA: TGTGCCAGCTCACTAGCAGGGGGGAATTCACCCCTCCACTTT
D: TRBD1; size: .; J: TRBJ2-1; V: TRBV9; CDR3: CASSVGDRTGGNEQFF; DNA: TGTGCCAGCAGCGTAGGTGATCGGACAGGGGGCAATGAGCAGTTCTTC
D: .; size: .; J: TRBJ1-1; V: TRBV29-1; CDR3: CSVPPMNTEAFF; DNA: TGCAGCGTCCCACCTATGAACACTGAAGCTTTCTTT
D: TRBD1; size: .; J: TRBJ1-4; V: TRBV7-2; CDR3: CASSPGTGFNEKLFF; DNA: TGTGCCAGCAGCCCCGGGACAGGGTTTAATGAAAAACTGTTTTTT
D: TRBD2; size: .; J: TRBJ2-1; V: TRBV27; CDR3: CASSLEPQGGGTSGHYNEQFF; DNA: TGTGCCAGCAGTTTAGAACCCCAGGGCGGAGGGACTAGCGGCCACTACAATGAGCAGTTCTTC